The source of this T cell receptor (beta chain) is a study of blood T cell repertoires in COVID-19. The overall study: Material from acute and convalescent COVID-19 was sourced from the United States, Italy and Spain. Nucleic acid was either cDNA or gDNA, and it came from T cells, B-cell-depleted T cells, or PBMCs.

How the authors handled the data: Researchers report that nucleated cell counts were estimated from reference gene primer amplification. Data came from immunoSEQ multiplex PCR; TCRdb stores just in-frame clones and leaves some out. V, J and clone size derive from that table, while D and trimming were established from the DNA sequence. The data show some 130,000 clones, approximately 74% seen once. V trimming: 7 bases; J trimming: 3 bases; junction bases outside the gene matches: 17. Germline V gene sequence: CDR1 SNHLY, CDR2 FYNNEI. This CDR3 comprises 17 residues. The chain carries TRBV2 and TRBJ1-1; TRBD1 aligns across 7 bases. The sample comprised peripheral blood. This clonotype was sampled from a woman between 65 and 79 years old with acute or convalescent COVID-19. The CDR3 DNA sequence: TGTGCCAGCACCAAGACAGGGTACGATTTCATGGACACTGAAGCTTTCTTT. This codes for CASTKTGYDFMDTEAFF.